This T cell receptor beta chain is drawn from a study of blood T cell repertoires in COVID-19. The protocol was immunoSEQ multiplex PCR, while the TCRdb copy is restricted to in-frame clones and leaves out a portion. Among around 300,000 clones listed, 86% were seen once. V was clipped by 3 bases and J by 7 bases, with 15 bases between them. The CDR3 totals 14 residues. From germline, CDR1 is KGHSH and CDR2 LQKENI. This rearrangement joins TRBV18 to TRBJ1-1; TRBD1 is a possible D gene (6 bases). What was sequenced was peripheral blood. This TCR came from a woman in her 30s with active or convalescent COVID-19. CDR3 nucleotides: TGTGCCAGCTCACCGCAACAGGGAACAGGTGAAGCTTTCTTT. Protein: CASSPQQGTGEAFF.